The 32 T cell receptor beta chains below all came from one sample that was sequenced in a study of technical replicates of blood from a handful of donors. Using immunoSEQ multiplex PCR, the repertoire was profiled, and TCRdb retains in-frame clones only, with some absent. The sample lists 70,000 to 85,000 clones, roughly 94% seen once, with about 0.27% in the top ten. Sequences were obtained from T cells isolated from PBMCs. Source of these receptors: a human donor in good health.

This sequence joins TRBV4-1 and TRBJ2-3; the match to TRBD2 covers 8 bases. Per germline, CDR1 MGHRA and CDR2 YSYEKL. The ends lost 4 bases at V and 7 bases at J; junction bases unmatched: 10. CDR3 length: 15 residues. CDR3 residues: CASSPPPGRVHTQYF. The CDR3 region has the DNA TGCGCCAGCAGCCCCCCGCCCGGGAGGGTTCATACGCAGTATTTT.

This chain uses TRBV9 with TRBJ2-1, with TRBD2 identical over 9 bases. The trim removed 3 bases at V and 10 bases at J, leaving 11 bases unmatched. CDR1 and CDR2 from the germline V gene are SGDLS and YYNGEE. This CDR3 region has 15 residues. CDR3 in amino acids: CASSATSGGQLEQFF. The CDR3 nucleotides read TGTGCCAGCAGCGCGACTAGCGGAGGCCAATTAGAGCAGTTCTTC. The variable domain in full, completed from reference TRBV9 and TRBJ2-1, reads DSGVTQTPKHLITATGQRVTLRCSPRSGDLSVYWYQQSLDQGLQFLIQYYNGEERAKGNILERFSAQQFPDLHSELNLSSLELGDSALYFCASSATSGGQLEQFFGPGTRLTVL.

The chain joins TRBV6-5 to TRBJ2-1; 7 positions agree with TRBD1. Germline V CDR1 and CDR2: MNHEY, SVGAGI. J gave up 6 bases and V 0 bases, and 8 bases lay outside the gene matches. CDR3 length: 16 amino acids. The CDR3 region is CASSYSSQGNVNEQFF. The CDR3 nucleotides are TGTGCCAGCAGTTACTCGTCACAGGGGAATGTCAATGAGCAGTTCTTC.

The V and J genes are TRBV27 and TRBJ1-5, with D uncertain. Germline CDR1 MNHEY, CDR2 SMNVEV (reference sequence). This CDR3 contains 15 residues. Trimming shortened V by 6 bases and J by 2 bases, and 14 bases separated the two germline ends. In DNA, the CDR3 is TGTGCCAGCAGACCTCTTAGTCCCCGCAATCAGCCCCAGCATTTT. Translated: CASRPLSPRNQPQHF.

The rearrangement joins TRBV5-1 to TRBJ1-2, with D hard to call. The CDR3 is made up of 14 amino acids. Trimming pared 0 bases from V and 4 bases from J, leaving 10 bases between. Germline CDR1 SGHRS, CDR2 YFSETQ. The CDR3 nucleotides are TGCGCCAGCAGCTTGGGAGATCGGGGCTATGGCTACACCTTC. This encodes CASSLGDRGYGYTF. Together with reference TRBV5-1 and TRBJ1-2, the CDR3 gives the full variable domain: KAGVTQTPRYLIKTRGQQVTLSCSPISGHRSVSWYQQTPGQGLQFLFEYFSETQRNKGNFPGRFSGRQFSNSRSEMNVSTLELGDSALYLCASSLGDRGYGYTFGSGTRLTVV.

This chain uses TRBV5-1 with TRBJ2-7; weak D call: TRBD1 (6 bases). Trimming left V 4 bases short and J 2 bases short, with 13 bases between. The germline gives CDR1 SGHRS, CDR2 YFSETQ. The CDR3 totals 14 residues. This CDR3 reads CASSPDRSPYEQYF. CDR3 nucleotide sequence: TGCGCCAGCAGCCCCGACAGGAGCCCCTACGAGCAGTACTTC. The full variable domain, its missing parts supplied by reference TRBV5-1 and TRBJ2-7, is KAGVTQTPRYLIKTRGQQVTLSCSPISGHRSVSWYQQTPGQGLQFLFEYFSETQRNKGNFPGRFSGRQFSNSRSEMNVSTLELGDSALYLCASSPDRSPYEQYFGPGTRLTVT.

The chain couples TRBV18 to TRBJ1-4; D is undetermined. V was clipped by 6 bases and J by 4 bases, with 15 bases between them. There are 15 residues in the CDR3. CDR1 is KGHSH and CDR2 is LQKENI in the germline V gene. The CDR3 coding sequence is TGTGCCAGCTCCCAACGGACTAACAATAATGAAAAACTGTTTTTT. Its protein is CASSQRTNNNEKLFF.

CDR3 residues: CASSLSGTGVTGELFF. CDR3 sequence (DNA): TGTGCCAGCAGCCTCTCAGGGACAGGGGTCACCGGGGAGCTGTTTTTT. J is TRBJ2-2 and V is TRBV13; 10 bases align to TRBD1. The V segment lost 5 bases and the J segment 4 bases; nucleotides outside the gene matches: 7. CDR1 PRHDT and CDR2 FYEKMQ come from the germline V gene (reference sequence). CDR3 size: 16 residues.

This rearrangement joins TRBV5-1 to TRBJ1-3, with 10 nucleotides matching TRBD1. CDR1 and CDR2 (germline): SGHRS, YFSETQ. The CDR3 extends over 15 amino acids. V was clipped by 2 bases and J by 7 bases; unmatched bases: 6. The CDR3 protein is CASSLKGTGDNTIYF. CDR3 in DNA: TGCGCCAGCAGCTTAAAAGGGACAGGGGATAACACCATATATTTT. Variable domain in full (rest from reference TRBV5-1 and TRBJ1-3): KAGVTQTPRYLIKTRGQQVTLSCSPISGHRSVSWYQQTPGQGLQFLFEYFSETQRNKGNFPGRFSGRQFSNSRSEMNVSTLELGDSALYLCASSLKGTGDNTIYFGEGSWLTVV.

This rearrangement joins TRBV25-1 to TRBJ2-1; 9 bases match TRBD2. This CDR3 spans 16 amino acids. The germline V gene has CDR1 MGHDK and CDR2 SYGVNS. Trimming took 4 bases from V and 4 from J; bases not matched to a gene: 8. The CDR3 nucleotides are TGTGCCAGCAGTGGCCTGGGGCGGGGGGGTTACAATGAGCAGTTCTTC. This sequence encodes CASSGLGRGGYNEQFF.

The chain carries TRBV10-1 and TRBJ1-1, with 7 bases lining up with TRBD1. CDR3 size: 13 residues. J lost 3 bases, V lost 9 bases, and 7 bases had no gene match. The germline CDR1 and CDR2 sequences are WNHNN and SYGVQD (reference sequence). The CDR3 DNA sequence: TGCGCCAGTCAAACAGGGGTTGACACTGAAGCTTTCTTT. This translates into CASQTGVDTEAFF.

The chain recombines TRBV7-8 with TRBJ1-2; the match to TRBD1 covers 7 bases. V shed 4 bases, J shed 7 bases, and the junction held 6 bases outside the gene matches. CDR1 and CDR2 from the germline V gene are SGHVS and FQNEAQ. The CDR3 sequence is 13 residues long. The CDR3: CASSWRGRIGYTF. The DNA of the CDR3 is TGTGCCAGCAGCTGGAGGGGGCGAATTGGCTACACCTTC.

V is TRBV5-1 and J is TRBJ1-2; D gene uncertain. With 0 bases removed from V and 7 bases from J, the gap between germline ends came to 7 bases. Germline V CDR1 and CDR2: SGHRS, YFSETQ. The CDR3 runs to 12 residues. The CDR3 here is CASSLDSFGYTF. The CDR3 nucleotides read TGCGCCAGCAGCTTGGACAGTTTTGGCTACACCTTC.

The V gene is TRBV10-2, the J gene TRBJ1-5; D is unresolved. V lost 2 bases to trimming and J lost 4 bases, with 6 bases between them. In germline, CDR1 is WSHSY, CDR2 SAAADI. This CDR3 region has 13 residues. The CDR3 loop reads CASSEAGNQPQHF. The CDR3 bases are TGCGCCAGCAGTGAGGCGGGGAATCAGCCCCAGCATTTT.

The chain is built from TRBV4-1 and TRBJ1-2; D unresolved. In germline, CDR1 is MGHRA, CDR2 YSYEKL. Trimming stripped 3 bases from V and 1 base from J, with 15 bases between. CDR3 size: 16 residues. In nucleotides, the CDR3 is TGCGCCAGCAGCCACCTCCTACGGCGGAATAACTATGGCTACACCTTC. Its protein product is CASSHLLRRNNYGYTF.

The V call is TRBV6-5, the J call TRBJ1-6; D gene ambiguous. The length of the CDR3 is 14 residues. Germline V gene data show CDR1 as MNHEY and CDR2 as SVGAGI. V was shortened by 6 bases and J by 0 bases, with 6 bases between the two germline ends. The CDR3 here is CASSPSSYNSPLHF. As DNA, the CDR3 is TGTGCCAGCAGCCCGAGCTCCTATAATTCACCCCTCCACTTT.

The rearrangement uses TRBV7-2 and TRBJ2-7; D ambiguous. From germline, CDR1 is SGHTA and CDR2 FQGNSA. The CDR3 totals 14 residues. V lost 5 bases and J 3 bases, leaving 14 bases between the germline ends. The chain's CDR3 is CASSIARGNYEQYF. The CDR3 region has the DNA TGTGCCAGCAGCATTGCTAGAGGAAACTACGAGCAGTACTTC. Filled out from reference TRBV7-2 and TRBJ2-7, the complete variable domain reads GAGVSQSPSNKVTEKGKDVELRCDPISGHTALYWYRQSLGQGLEFLIYFQGNSAPDKSGLPSDRFSAERTGGSVSTLTIQRTQQEDSAVYLCASSIARGNYEQYFGPGTRLTVT.

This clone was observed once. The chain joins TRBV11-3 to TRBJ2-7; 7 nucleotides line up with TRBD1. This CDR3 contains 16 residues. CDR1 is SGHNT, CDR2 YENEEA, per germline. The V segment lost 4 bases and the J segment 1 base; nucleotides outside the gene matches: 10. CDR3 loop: CASSSWDRISSYEQYF. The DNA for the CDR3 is TGTGCCAGCAGCTCTTGGGACAGAATCTCGTCCTACGAGCAGTACTTC.

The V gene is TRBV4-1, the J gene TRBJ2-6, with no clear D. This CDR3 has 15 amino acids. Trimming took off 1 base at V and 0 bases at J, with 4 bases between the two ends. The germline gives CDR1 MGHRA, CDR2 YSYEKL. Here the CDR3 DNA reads TGCGCCAGCAGCCAAGGTATCTCTGGGGCCAACGTCCTGACTTTC. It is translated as CASSQGISGANVLTF.

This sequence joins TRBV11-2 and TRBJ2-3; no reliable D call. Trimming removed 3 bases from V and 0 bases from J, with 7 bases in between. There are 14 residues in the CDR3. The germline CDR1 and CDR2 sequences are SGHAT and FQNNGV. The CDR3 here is CASSFHTSTDTQYF. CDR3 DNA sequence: TGTGCCAGCAGCTTCCATACTAGCACAGATACGCAGTATTTT.

This CDR3 is CAISESPQIAFF. As DNA, the CDR3 is TGTGCCATCAGTGAGTCTCCCCAGATAGCTTTCTTT. The chain carries TRBV10-3 and TRBJ1-1; D call uncertain. With 0 bases removed from V and 10 bases from J, the gap between germline ends came to 9 bases. This CDR3 is built from 12 residues. Germline-derived CDR1 and CDR2 are ENHRY and SYGVKD.

CDR3 residues: CAISEGETLYGYTF. The CDR3 bases are TGTGCCATCAGTGAGGGGGAGACCCTCTATGGCTACACCTTC. The chain combines TRBV10-3 with TRBJ1-2; D is unresolved. Germline values: CDR1 ENHRY, CDR2 SYGVKD. The CDR3 loop spans 14 amino acids. Trimming pared 2 bases from V and 4 bases from J, leaving 11 bases between.

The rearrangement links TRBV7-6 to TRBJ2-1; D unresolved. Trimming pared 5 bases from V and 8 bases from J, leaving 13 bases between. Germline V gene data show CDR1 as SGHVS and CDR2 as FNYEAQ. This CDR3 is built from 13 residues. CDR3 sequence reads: CASSGEIGDEQFF. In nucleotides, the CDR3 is TGTGCCAGCAGCGGAGAGATTGGCGATGAGCAGTTCTTC.

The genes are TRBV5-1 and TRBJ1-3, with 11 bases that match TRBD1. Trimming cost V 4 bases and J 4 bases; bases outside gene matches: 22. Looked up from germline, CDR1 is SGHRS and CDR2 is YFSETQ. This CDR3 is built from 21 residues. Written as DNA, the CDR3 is TGCGCCAGCAGCCGAAGTCCCTATGGACAGGGGGCAACGGGTTGGGGAAACACCATATATTTT. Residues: CASSRSPYGQGATGWGNTIYF.

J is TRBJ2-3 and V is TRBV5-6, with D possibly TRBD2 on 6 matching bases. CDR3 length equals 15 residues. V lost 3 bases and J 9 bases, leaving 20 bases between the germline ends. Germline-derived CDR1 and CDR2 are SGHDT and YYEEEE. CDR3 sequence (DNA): TGTGCCAGCAGCTCCGGGAGTTTCAGAGAAGGGACGCAGTATTTT. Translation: CASSSGSFREGTQYF.

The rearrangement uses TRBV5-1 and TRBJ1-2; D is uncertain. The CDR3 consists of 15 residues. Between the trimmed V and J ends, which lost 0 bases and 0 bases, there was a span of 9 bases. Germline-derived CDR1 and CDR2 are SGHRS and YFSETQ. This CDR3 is CASSLAAGTNYGYTF. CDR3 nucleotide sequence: TGCGCCAGCAGCTTGGCCGCGGGAACTAACTATGGCTACACCTTC.

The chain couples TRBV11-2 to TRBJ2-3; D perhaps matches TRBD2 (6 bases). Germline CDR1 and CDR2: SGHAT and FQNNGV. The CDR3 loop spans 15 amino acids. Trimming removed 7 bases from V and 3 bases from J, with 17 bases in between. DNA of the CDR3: TGTGCCAGCACCAAACTGGAGGGCCGGACAGATACGCAGTATTTT. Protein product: CASTKLEGRTDTQYF.

This CDR3 reads CASSPGTSGRASWYNEQFF. The CDR3 DNA reads as TGTGCCAGCAGCCCTGGGACTAGCGGGAGGGCATCATGGTACAATGAGCAGTTCTTC. The chain links TRBV7-9 to TRBJ2-1; 16 nucleotides agree with TRBD2. The germline CDR1 and CDR2 sequences are SEHNR and FQNEAQ (reference sequence). This CDR3 is built from 19 residues. The J segment lost 4 bases and the V segment lost 5 bases, leaving 11 bases of the junction unmatched.

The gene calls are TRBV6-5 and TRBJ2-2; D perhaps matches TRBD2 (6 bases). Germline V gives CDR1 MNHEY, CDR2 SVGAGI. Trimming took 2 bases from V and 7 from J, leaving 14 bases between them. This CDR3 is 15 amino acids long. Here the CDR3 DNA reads TGTGCCAGCAGTTACACTAGACTAGTCCACGGGGAGCTGTTTTTT. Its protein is CASSYTRLVHGELFF.

CDR3 residues: CASSSNTLNTEAFF. In DNA, the CDR3 is TGTGCCAGCAGTTCTAATACGCTGAACACTGAAGCTTTCTTT. The rearrangement links TRBV28 to TRBJ1-1; D gene uncertain. Germline CDR1 is MDHEN and CDR2 is SYDVKM. Trimming cost V 4 bases and J 0 bases, with 9 bases left between them. This CDR3 is built from 14 residues.

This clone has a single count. CDR3 loop: CASSAGTAYGYTF. The CDR3 DNA reads as TGTGCCAGCAGTGCCGGGACAGCGTATGGCTACACCTTC. This chain connects TRBV2 to TRBJ1-2, with 7 bases that match TRBD1. J lost 5 bases, V lost 4 bases, and 4 bases had no gene match. The CDR3 consists of 13 residues. CDR1 is SNHLY and CDR2 is FYNNEI in the germline V gene.

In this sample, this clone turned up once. The CDR3 here is CASSPFRIEPGNTIYF. CDR3 sequence (DNA): TGTGCCAGCAGCCCTTTTAGAATCGAACCCGGAAACACCATATATTTT. The V call is TRBV7-8, the J call TRBJ1-3; D gene ambiguous. V gave up 5 bases and J gave up 4 bases, with 18 bases separating them. The CDR3 is made up of 16 amino acids. Germline CDR1 and CDR2: SGHVS and FQNEAQ.